This T cell receptor beta chain was retrieved from a study of cytomegalovirus exposure and HLA in healthy donors. In its sample, this clone was seen a few times. Antigen unknown. This sample also contains other DNA sequences that code for the same CDR3. Study-wide points: Some TCR beta chains (164 of them) were listed as cytomegalovirus-associated.

The PCR employed 60 Vbeta primers together with 13 Jbeta primers. This table comes from immunoSEQ multiplex PCR, and its TCRdb copy is limited to in-frame clones, with some not included. The sample has approximately 150,000 clones, 80% seen once. Looked up from germline, CDR1 is MNHEY and CDR2 is SMNVEV (reference sequence). This CDR3 has 14 residues. V shed 3 bases and J shed 2 bases, with 11 bases lying between them. The TCR sequence derives from a man between 18 and 29 years old in good health and CMV-seropositive. This rearrangement joins TRBV27 to TRBJ2-7, with a weak D call TRBD2 (7 bases). The sample consisted of PBMCs. The CDR3 region has the DNA TGTGCCAGCAGTTTTGGGGGGGCCCCCTACGAGCAGTACTTC. Translation gives CASSFGGAPYEQYF.